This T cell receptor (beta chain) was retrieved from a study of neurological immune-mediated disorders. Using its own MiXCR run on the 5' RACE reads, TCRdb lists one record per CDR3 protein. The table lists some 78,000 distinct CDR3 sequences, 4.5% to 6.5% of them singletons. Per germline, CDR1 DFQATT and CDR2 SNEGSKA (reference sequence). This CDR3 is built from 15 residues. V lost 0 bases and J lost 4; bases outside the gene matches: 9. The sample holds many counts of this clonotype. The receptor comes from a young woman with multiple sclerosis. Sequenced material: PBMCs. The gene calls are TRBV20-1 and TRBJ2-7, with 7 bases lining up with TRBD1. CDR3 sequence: CSARDLGTALYEQYF. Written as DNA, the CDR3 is TGCAGTGCTAGAGATCTCGGGACAGCCCTTTACGAGCAGTACTTC.